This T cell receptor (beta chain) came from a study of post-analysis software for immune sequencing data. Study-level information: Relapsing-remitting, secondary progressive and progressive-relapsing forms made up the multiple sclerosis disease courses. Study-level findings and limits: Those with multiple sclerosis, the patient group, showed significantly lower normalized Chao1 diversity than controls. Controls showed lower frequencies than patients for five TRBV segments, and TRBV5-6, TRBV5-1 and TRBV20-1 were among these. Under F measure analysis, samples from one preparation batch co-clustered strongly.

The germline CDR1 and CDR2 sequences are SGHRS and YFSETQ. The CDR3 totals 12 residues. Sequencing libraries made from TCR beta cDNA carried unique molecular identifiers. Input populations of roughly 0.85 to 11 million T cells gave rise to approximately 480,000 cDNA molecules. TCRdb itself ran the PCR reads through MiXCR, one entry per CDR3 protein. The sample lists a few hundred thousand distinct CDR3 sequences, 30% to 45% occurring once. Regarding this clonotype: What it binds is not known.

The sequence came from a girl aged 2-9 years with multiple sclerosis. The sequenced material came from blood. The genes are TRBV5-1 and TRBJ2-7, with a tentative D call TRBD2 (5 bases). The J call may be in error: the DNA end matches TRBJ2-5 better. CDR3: CASTGPGETQYF. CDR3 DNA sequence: TGCGCCAGCACCGGACCGGGGGAGACCCAGTACTTC.